The clone carrying this TCR beta chain was observed a few times. Antigen: not known. This sequence may be a read error, since a much larger clone differs from it by one base. Reasons for excluding patients were uncontrolled infection, other autoimmune disease, pregnancy or lactation. Amplified regions were TCR beta CDR3 sequences from RNA transcripts. First-round RT-PCR of the TCR CDR3 relied on the HTBI primer set. TCRdb fed the multiplex PCR reads into MiXCR, producing one record per CDR3 protein. Of around 390,000 distinct CDR3 sequences listed, approximately 14% were seen once; the top ten hold roughly a fifth. The sample comes from a study of T cells in Graves' hyperthyroidism and ophthalmopathy. Losses at the gene ends were 1 base for V and 2 bases for J; bases not matched to a gene: 2. The V gene's germline CDR1 is SEHNR and CDR2 FQNEAQ (reference sequence). The CDR3 contains 15 residues. Study findings and constraints: Model predictions of ophthalmopathy came a median approximately 6 months before onset. From stable hyperthyroidism, ophthalmopathy was set apart by a 13 V-J model. Peripheral blood also featured most of the thyroid clonotypes expanded above 0.001.

This rearrangement joins TRBV7-9 to TRBJ1-5; 7 bases agree with TRBD1. The receptor was isolated from a woman aged 25 to 39 with Graves' ophthalmopathy. The source material was blood. CDR3 coding DNA: TGTGCCAGCAGCTTAGAAGGGGGCGGCAATCAGCCCCAGCATTTT. Its protein product is CASSLEGGGNQPQHF.